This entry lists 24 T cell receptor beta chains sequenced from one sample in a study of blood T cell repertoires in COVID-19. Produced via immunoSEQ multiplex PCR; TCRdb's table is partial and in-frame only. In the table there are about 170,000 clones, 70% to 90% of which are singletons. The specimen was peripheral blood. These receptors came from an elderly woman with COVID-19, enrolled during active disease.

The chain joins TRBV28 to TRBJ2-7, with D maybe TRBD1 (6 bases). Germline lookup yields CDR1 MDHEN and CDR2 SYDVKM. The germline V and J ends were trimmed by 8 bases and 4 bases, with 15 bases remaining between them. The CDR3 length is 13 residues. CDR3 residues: CASVETGKYEQYF. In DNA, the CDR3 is TGTGCCAGCGTGGAGACAGGTAAATACGAGCAGTACTTC.

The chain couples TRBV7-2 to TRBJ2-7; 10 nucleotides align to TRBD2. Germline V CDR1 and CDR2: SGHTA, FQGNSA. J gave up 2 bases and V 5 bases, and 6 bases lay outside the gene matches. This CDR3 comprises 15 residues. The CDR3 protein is CASSIGLADTYEQYF. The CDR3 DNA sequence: TGTGCCAGCAGCATTGGACTAGCGGATACCTACGAGCAGTACTTC.

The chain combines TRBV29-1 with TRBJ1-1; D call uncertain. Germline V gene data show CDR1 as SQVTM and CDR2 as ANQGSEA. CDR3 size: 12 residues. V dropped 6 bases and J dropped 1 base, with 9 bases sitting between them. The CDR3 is CSVTPKNTEAFF. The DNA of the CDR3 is TGCAGCGTGACACCAAAGAACACTGAAGCTTTCTTT.

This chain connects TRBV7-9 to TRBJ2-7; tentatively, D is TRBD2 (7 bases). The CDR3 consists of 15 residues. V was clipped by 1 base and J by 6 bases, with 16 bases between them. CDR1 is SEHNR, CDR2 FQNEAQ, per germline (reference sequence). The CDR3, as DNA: TGTGCCAGCAGCTTAGGTTCGCCGGGGGGCTCCGAGCAGTACTTC. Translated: CASSLGSPGGSEQYF.

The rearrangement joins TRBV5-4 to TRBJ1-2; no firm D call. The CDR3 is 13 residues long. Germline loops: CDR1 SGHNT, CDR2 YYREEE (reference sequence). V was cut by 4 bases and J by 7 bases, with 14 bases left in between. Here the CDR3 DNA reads TGTGCCAGCAGCCTGGCGGGAGTAGGTGGCTACACCTTC. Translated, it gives CASSLAGVGGYTF.

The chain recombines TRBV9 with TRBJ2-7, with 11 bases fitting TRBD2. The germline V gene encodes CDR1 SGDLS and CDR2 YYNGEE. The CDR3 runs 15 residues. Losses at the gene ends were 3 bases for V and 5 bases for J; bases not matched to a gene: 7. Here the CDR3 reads CASSASGRREDEQYF. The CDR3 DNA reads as TGTGCCAGCAGCGCTAGCGGGAGGAGGGAGGACGAGCAGTACTTC.

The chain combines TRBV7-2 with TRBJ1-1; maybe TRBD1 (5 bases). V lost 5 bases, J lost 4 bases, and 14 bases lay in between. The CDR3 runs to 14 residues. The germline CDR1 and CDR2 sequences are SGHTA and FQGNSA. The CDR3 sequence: CASSPMEGSTEAFF. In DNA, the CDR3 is TGTGCCAGCAGCCCGATGGAGGGGTCCACTGAAGCTTTCTTT.

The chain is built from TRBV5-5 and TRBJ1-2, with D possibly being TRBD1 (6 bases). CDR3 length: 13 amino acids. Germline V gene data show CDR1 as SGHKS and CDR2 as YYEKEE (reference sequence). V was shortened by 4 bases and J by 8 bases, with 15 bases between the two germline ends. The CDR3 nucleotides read TGTGCCAGCAGCAAATTACAGGGAGGGGGCTACACCTTC. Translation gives CASSKLQGGGYTF.

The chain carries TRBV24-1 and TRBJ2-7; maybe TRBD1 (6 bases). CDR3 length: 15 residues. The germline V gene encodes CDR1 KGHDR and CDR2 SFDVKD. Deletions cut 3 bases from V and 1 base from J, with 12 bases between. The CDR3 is CATSDMQGQSYEQYF. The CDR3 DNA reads TGTGCCACCAGTGATATGCAGGGACAATCCTACGAGCAGTACTTC.

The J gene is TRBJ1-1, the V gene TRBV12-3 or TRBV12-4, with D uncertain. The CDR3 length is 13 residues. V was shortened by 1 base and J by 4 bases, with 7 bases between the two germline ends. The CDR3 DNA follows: TGTGCCAGCAGTTTAGGCAGATCCACTGAAGCTTTCTTT. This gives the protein CASSLGRSTEAFF.

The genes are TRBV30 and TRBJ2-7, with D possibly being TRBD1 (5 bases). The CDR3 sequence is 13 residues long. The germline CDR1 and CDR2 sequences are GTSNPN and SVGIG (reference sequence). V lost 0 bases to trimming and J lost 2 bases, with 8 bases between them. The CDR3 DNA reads TGTGCCTGGAGTGTCCCAGGGACCTACGAGCAGTACTTC. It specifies CAWSVPGTYEQYF.

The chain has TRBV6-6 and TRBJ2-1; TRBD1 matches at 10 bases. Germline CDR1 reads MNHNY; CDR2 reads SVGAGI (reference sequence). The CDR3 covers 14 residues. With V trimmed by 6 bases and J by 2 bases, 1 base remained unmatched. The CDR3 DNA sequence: TGTGCCAGCAGCGGACAGGGGGCCTACAATGAGCAGTTCTTC. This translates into CASSGQGAYNEQFF.

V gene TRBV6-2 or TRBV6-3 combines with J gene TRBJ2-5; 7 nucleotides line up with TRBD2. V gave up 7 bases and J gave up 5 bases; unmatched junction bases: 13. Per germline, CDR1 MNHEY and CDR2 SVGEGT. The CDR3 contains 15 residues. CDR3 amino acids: CASNPGLMVAETQYF. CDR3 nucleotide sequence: TGTGCCAGCAACCCGGGACTAATGGTTGCGGAGACCCAGTACTTC.

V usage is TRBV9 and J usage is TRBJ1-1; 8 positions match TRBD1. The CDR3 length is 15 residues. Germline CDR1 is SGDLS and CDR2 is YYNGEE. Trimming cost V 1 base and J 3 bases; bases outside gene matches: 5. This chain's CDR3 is CASSVLDRDHTEAFF. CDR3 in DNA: TGTGCCAGCAGCGTATTGGACAGGGACCACACTGAAGCTTTCTTT.

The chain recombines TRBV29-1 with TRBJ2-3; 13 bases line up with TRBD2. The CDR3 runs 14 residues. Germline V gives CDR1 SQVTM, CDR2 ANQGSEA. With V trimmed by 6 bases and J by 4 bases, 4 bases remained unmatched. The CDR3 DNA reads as TGCAGCGTGGGGACTAGCGGGAATGCAGATACGCAGTATTTT. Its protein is CSVGTSGNADTQYF.

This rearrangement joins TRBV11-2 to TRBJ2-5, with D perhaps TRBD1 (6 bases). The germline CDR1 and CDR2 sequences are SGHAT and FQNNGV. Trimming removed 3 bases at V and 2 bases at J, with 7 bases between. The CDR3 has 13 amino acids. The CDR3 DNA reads TGTGCCAGCAGCTTTGGACAGCAAGAGACCCAGTACTTC. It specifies CASSFGQQETQYF.

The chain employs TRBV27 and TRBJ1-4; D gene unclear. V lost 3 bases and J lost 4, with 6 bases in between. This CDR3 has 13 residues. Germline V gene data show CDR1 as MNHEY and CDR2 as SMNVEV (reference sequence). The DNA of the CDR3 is TGTGCCAGCAGTTTCCACTATAATGAAAAACTGTTTTTT. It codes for CASSFHYNEKLFF.

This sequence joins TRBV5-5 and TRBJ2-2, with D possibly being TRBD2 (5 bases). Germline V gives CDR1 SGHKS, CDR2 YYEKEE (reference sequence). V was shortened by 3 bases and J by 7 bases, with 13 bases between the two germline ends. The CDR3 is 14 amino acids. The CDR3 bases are TGTGCCAGCAGCTCCGGGAATTGGATCGGGGAGCTGTTTTTT. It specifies CASSSGNWIGELFF.

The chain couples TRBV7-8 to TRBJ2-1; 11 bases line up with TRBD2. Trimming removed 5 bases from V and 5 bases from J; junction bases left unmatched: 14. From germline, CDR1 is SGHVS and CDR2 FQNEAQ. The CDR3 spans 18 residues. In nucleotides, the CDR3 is TGTGCCAGCAGCAGAGGTCTAGCGGGGGGCGGGTATGACAATGAGCAGTTCTTC. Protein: CASSRGLAGGGYDNEQFF. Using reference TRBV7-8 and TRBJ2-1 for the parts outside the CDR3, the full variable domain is GAGVSQSPRYKVAKRGQDVALRCDPISGHVSLFWYQQALGQGPEFLTYFQNEAQLDKSGLPSDRFFAERPEGSVSTLKIQRTQQEDSAVYLCASSRGLAGGGYDNEQFFGPGTRLTVL.

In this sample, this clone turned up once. CDR3 nucleotides: TGTGCCAGCAGCTTAGTCAGGGGGCGCACCGGGGAGCTGTTTTTT. Translation gives CASSLVRGRTGELFF. This chain links TRBV5-4 with TRBJ2-2; TRBD1 matches 8 bases. The CDR3 consists of 15 residues. V was clipped by 2 bases and J by 4 bases; unmatched bases: 4. Germline-derived CDR1 and CDR2 are SGHNT and YYREEE (reference sequence).

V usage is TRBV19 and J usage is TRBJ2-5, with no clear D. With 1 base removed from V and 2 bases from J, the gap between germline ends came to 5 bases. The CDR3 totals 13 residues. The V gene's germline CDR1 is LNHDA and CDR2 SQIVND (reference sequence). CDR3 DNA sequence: TGTGCCAGTAGTATAGTACAGCAAGAGACCCAGTACTTC. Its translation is CASSIVQQETQYF.

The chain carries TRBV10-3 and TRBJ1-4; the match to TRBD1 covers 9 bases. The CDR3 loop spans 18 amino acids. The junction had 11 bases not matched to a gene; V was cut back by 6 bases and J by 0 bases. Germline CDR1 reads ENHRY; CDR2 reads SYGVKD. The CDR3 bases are TGTGCCATCAGCGAGCCGGGACAGGGCGGAACAACTAATGAAAAACTGTTTTTT. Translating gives CAISEPGQGGTTNEKLFF.

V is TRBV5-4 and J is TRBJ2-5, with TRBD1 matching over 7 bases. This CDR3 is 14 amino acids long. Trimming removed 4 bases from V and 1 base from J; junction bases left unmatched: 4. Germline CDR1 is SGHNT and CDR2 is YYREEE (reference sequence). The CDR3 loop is CASSPGTAQETQYF. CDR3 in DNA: TGTGCCAGCAGCCCCGGGACAGCCCAAGAGACCCAGTACTTC.

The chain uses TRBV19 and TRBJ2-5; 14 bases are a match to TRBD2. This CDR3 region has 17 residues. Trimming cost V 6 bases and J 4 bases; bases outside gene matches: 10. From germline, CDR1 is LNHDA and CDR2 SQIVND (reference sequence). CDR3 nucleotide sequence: TGTGCCAGTAGAGGTGGACTAGCGGGAGGAAGGGGAGAGACCCAGTACTTC. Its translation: CASRGGLAGGRGETQYF.